This T cell receptor beta chain was recorded in a study of blood T cell repertoires in COVID-19. This CDR3 is 17 amino acids long. Germline values: CDR1 SNHLY, CDR2 FYNNEI. V shed 3 bases and J shed 4 bases, with 19 bases lying between them. The table came from immunoSEQ multiplex PCR; TCRdb's copy has only in-frame clones and leaves some out. Among about 58,000 clones listed, approximately 91% were seen once. The chain combines TRBV2 with TRBJ2-1; D is undetermined. Sequences were obtained from peripheral blood. This receptor was taken from a woman in her 70s with active COVID-19. CDR3 nucleotides: TGTGCCAGCAGTGACAAGGTGGGCAGCCCAATGTACAATGAGCAGTTCTTC. Residues: CASSDKVGSPMYNEQFF.